This T cell receptor (beta chain) appears in the sequencing data of a study of cytomegalovirus exposure and HLA in healthy donors. Study-level information: Caucasian-associated ancestry cluster membership applied to around 80% of about 370 genotyped donors.

A remark on this clone: Its antigen remains unknown.

Study-level results: Sequencing likely produced, as an artifact, a cluster of highly shared sequence variants. In an earlier analysis, about 87% or about 30%: the productive usage of most TCR beta V segments.

There are 15 residues in the CDR3. The germline gives CDR1 LNHDA, CDR2 SQIVND (reference sequence). V was clipped by 5 bases and J by 0 bases, with 10 bases between them. The PCR had 60 Vbeta and 13 Jbeta primers. Clones were sequenced by immunoSEQ multiplex PCR, and TCRdb holds only the in-frame ones, with some missing. The table includes about 200,000 clones, around four fifths detected once. The sequenced sample consisted of PBMCs. The chain carries TRBV19 and TRBJ2-2, with D possibly being TRBD2 (6 bases). The source is a woman aged 50 to 60 in good health and CMV-seropositive. The chain's CDR3 is CASSRGGTNTGELFF. For the CDR3, the DNA is TGTGCCAGTAGTCGGGGAGGCACGAACACCGGGGAGCTGTTTTTT. Based on the CDR3 plus reference TRBV19 and TRBJ2-2, the full variable domain is DGGITQSPKYLFRKEGQNVTLSCEQNLNHDAMYWYRQDPGQGLRLIYYSQIVNDFQKGDIAEGYSVSREKKESFPLTVTSAQKNPTAFYLCASSRGGTNTGELFFGEGSRLTVL.